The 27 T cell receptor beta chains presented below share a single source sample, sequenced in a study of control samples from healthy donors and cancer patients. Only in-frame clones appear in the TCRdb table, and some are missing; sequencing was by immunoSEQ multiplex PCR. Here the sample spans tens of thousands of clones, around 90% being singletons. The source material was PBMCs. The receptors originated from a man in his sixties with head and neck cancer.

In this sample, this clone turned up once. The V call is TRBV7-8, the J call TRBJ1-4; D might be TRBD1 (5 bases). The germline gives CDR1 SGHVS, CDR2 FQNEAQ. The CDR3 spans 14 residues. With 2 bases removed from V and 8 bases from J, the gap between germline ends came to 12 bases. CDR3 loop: CASSLWGRGEKLFF. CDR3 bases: TGTGCCAGCAGCTTATGGGGGAGAGGGGAAAAACTGTTTTTT.

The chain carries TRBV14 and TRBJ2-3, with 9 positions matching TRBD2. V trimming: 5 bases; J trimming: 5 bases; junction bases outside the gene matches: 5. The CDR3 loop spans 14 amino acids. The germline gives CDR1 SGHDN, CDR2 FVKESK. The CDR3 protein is CASSFSGGRDTQYF. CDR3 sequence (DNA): TGTGCCAGCAGCTTTAGCGGGGGACGAGATACGCAGTATTTT. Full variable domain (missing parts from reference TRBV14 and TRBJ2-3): EAGVTQFPSHSVIEKGQTVTLRCDPISGHDNLYWYRRVMGKEIKFLLHFVKESKQDESGMPNNRFLAERTGGTYSTLKVQPAELEDSGVYFCASSFSGGRDTQYFGPGTRLTVL.

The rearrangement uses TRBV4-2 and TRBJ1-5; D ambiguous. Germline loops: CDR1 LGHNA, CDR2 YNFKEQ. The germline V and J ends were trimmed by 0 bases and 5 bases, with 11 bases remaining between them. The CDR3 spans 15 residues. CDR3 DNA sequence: TGTGCCAGCAGCCAAGATGTCGGGAGAGATCAGCCCCAGCATTTT. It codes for CASSQDVGRDQPQHF.

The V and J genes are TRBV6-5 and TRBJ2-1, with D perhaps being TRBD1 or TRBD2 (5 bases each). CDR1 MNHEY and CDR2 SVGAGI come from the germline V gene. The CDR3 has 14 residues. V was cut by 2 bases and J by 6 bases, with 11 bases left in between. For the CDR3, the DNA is TGTGCCAGCAGTTACGGGGCAGGGAGCAATGAGCAGTTCTTC. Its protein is CASSYGAGSNEQFF.

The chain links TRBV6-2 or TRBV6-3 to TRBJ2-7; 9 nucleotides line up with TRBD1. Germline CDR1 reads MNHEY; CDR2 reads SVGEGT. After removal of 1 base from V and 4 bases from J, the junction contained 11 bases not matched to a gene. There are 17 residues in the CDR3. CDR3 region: CASSYLPGQGDSYEQYF. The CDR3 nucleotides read TGTGCCAGCAGTTACTTACCGGGACAGGGCGATTCATACGAGCAGTACTTC.

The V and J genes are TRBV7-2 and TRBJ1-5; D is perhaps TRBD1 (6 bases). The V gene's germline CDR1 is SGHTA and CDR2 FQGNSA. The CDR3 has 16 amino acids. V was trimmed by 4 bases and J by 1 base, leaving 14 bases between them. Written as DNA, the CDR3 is TGTGCCAGCAGCTATCACCAAACAGGGAGCAATCAGCCCCAGCATTTT. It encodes CASSYHQTGSNQPQHF.

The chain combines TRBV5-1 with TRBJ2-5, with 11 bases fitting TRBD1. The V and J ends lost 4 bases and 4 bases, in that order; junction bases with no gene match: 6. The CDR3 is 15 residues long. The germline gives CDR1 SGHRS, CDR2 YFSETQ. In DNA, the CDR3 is TGCGCCAGCAGCCGAGGGACAGGGGGTTCAGAGACCCAGTACTTC. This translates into CASSRGTGGSETQYF.

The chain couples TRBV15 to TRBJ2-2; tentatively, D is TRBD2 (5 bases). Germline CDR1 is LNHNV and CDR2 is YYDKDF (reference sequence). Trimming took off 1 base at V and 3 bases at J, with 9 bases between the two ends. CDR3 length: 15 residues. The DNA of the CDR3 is TGTGCCACCAGCAGAGGAGCGGCGCACACCGGGGAGCTGTTTTTT. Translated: CATSRGAAHTGELFF.

The CDR3 sequence is CAIRSSGNTGELFF. CDR3 in DNA: TGTGCCATCAGATCCAGCGGGAACACCGGGGAGCTGTTTTTT. The chain combines TRBV10-3 with TRBJ2-2; tentatively, D is TRBD2 (5 bases). V shed 6 bases and J shed 1 base, with 9 bases lying between them. Germline CDR1 ENHRY, CDR2 SYGVKD. The CDR3 totals 14 residues.

The CDR3 loop is CASSPGLQGTDTQYF. DNA for the CDR3: TGTGCCAGCAGCCCGGGACTCCAAGGGACAGATACGCAGTATTTT. This rearrangement joins TRBV9 to TRBJ2-3; weak D call: TRBD2 (6 bases). The germline V gene encodes CDR1 SGDLS and CDR2 YYNGEE. CDR3 length: 15 residues. V lost 4 bases and J lost 3, with 15 bases in between.

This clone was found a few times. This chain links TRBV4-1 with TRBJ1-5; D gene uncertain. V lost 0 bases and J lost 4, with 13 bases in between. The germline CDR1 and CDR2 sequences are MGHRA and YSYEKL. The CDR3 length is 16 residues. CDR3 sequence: CASSQEGGRENQPQHF. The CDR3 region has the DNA TGCGCCAGCAGCCAAGAGGGTGGCCGGGAAAATCAGCCCCAGCATTTT.

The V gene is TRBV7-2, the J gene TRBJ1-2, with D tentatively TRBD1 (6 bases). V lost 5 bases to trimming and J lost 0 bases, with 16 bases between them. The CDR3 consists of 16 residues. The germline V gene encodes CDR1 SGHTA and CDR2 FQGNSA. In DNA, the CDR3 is TGTGCCAGCAGCCAATATGGGGGACACTCTAACTATGGCTACACCTTC. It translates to CASSQYGGHSNYGYTF.

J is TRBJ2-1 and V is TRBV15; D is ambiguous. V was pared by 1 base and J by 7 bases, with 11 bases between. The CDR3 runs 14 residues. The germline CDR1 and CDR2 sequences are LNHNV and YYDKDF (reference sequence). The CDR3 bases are TGTGCCACCAGCAGAGTGTCGTTCGGTAATGAGCAGTTCTTC. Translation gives CATSRVSFGNEQFF.

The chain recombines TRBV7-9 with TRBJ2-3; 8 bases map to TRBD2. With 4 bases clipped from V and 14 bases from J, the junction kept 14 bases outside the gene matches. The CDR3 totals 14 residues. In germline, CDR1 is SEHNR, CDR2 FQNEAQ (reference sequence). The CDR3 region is CASSSELTGTSRYF. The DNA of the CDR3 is TGTGCCAGCAGCTCCGAATTAACCGGGACTAGTCGGTATTTT.

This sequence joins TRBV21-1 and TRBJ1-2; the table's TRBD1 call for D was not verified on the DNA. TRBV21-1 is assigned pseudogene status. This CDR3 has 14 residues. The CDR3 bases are TGTGCCAGCAACCTGACAGCCACAAACTATGGCTACACCTTC. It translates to CASNLTATNYGYTF.

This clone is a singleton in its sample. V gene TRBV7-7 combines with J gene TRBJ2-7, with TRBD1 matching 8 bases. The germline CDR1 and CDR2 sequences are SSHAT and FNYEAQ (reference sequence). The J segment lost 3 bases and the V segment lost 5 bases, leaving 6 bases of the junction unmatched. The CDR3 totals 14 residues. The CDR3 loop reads CASSARTGHYEQYF. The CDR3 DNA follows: TGTGCCAGCAGCGCCCGGACAGGGCACTACGAGCAGTACTTC.

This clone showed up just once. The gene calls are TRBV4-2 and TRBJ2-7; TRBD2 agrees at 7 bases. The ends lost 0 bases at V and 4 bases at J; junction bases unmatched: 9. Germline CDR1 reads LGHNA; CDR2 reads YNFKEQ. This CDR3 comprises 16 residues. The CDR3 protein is CASSQDGGDPLYEQYF. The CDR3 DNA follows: TGTGCCAGCAGCCAAGATGGGGGGGACCCTTTGTACGAGCAGTACTTC.

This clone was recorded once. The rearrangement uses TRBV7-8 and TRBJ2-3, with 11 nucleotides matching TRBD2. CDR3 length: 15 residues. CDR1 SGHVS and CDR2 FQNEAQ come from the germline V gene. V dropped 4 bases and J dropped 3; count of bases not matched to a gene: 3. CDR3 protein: CASSSSGGLTDTQYF. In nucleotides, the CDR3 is TGTGCCAGCAGCTCTAGCGGGGGGCTGACAGATACGCAGTATTTT.

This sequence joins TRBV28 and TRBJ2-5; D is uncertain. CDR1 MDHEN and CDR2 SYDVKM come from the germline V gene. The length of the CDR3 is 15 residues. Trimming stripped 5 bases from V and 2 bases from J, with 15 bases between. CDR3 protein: CASSLPVLGQETQYF. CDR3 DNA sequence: TGTGCCAGCAGTCTTCCCGTCTTGGGGCAAGAGACCCAGTACTTC.

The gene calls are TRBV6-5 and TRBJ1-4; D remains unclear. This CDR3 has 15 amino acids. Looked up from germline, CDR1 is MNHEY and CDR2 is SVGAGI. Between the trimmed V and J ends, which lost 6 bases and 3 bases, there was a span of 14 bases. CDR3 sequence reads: CASSRGSGANEKLFF. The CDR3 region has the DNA TGTGCCAGCAGCAGAGGGTCTGGCGCTAATGAAAAACTGTTTTTT.

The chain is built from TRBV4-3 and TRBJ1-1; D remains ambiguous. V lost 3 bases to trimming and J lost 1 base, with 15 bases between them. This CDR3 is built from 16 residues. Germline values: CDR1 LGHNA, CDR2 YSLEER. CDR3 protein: CASSQDVLRANTEAFF. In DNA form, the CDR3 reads TGCGCCAGCAGCCAGGACGTTTTGCGGGCGAACACTGAAGCTTTCTTT.

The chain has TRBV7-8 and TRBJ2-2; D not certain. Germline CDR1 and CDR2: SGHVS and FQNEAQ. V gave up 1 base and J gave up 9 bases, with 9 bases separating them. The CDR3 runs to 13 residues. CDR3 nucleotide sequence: TGTGCCAGCAGCTTAGATCAGCTAAGGGAGCTGTTTTTT. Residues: CASSLDQLRELFF.

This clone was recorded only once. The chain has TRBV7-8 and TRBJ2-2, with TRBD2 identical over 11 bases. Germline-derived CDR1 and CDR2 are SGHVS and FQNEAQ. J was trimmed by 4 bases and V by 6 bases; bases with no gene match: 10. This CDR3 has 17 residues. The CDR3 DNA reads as TGTGCCAGCAGGAATGGGCTAGCGGGGGGCCTCACCGGGGAGCTGTTTTTT. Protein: CASRNGLAGGLTGELFF.

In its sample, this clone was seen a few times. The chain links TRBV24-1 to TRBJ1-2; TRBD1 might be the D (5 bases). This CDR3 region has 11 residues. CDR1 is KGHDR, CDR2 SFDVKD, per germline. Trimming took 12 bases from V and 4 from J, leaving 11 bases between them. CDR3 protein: CALGQFYGYTF. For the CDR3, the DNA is TGTGCCTTGGGGCAGTTCTATGGCTACACCTTC.

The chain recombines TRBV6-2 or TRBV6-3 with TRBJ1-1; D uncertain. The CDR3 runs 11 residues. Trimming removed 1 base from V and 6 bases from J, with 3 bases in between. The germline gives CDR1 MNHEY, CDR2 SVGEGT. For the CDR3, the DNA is TGTGCCAGCAGTTACTTGTCTGAAGCTTTCTTT. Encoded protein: CASSYLSEAFF.

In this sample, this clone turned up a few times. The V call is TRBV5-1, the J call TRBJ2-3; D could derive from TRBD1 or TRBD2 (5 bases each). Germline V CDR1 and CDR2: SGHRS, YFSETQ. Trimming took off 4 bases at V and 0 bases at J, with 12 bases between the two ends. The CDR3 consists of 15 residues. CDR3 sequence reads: CASSMGDPSTDTQYF. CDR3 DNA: TGCGCCAGCAGCATGGGGGACCCTAGCACAGATACGCAGTATTTT.

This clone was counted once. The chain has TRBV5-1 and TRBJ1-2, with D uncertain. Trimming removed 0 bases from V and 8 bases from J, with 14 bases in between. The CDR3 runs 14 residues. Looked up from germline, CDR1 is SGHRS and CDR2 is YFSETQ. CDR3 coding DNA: TGCGCCAGCAGCTTGGACAGTTCGTTTGGGGGCTACACCTTC. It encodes CASSLDSSFGGYTF.